The source of this TCR beta chain is a study of identical twins. Study-level results: Compared with unrelated sharing, twin-shared out-of-frame alpha sequences had more low-probability sequences.

The CDR3 sequence is 12 residues long. V gave up 10 bases and J gave up 9 bases, with 16 bases separating them. Germline CDR1 is SNHLY and CDR2 is FYNNEI. Unique molecular identifiers were present on the cDNA, and a universal primer site came from template switching. In TCRdb, the 5' RACE reads were re-called with MiXCR into one record per CDR3 protein. The sample lists about 330,000 distinct CDR3 sequences, 10% to 15% occurring once. This clonotype appeared a few times. The antigen remains undetermined. Another study also made use of these data, one on yellow fever vaccine responses in identical twins. This second study notes: As reported, the vaccine T cell response of twins seemed partly convergent and partly personalized.

The receptor was isolated from a woman aged 18-29 years in good health. The J gene is TRBJ2-1, the V gene TRBV2; TRBD2 is a possible D gene (5 bases). What was sequenced was CD8+ T cells sorted from blood. The CDR3 DNA reads TGTGCCATTTCCACGGACTCCGGTGAGCAGTTCTTC. It yields the protein CAISTDSGEQFF.